The 2 T cell receptor beta chains presented below share a single source sample, sequenced in a study of CD8+ T cells in alopecia areata. Treatment defined: oral pan-JAK inhibitor, 5-10 mg twice daily. The authors extracted RNA and reverse transcribed it into cDNA as the sequencing template. Profiled with immunoSEQ multiplex PCR; TCRdb holds only in-frame clones, not every one. The table records about 190,000 clones, about 60% of them present only once. The material was CD4+ T cells sorted from blood, obtained at week 4, from a patient treated with tofacitinib. These receptors came from a human donor with alopecia areata.

The CDR3 region is CASSLLVRLAGSPYTGELFF. Here the CDR3 DNA reads TGTGCCAGCAGTTTATTAGTTCGGCTAGCGGGAAGTCCGTACACCGGGGAGCTGTTTTTT. The V gene is TRBV27, the J gene TRBJ2-2; the match to TRBD2 covers 9 bases. This CDR3 has 20 residues. V was pared by 1 base and J by 3 bases, with 15 bases of the junction left unmatched. CDR1 is MNHEY, CDR2 SMNVEV, per germline (reference sequence).

This clone was detected only a few times. This specimen includes other DNA sequences encoding the same CDR3. The chain combines TRBV5-1 with TRBJ2-5; 9 bases fit TRBD1. The V and J ends lost 3 bases and 4 bases, in that order; junction bases with no gene match: 4. The V gene's germline CDR1 is SGHRS and CDR2 YFSETQ. The CDR3 runs to 14 residues. The CDR3 protein is CASSSGQGRETQYF. The CDR3 bases are TGCGCCAGCAGCTCGGGACAGGGACGAGAGACCCAGTACTTC.